Listed here are 21 T cell receptor beta chains from one sample, sequenced in a study of identical twins. TCRdb recomputed calls from the 5' RACE reads with MiXCR, one row per CDR3 protein. The data show some 900,000 distinct CDR3 sequences, roughly an eighth seen once. In addition, the sample was reused for a study of yellow fever vaccine responses in identical twins.

Specimen: PBMCs. The receptors originated from a woman aged 18 to 35 in good health.

This clonotype showed up many times. The gene calls are TRBV11-2 and TRBJ1-2, with D perhaps TRBD1 (5 bases). Looked up from germline, CDR1 is SGHAT and CDR2 is FQNNGV. Trimming cost V 4 bases and J 0 bases, with 9 bases left between them. There are 14 residues in the CDR3. The CDR3 DNA reads as TGTGCCAGCAGCTCCGGGACCTCTAACTATGGCTACACCTTC. It is translated as CASSSGTSNYGYTF.

This clonotype was seen only a few times. The J gene is TRBJ2-1, the V gene TRBV12-3 or TRBV12-4, with 12 nucleotides matching TRBD2. The CDR3 loop spans 15 amino acids. V gave up 6 bases and J gave up 9 bases; unmatched junction bases: 9. CDR3: CASRMTSGSLSEQFF. CDR3 DNA: TGTGCCAGCAGGATGACTAGCGGGAGTCTAAGTGAGCAGTTCTTC.

In this sample, this clonotype turned up a few times. The gene calls are TRBV29-1 and TRBJ1-1; maybe TRBD1 (6 bases). This CDR3 contains 12 residues. CDR1 and CDR2 from the germline V gene are SQVTM and ANQGSEA. V lost 3 bases to trimming and J lost 4 bases, with 9 bases between them. DNA for the CDR3: TGCAGCGTTGACAGGGGAGGCACTGAAGCTTTCTTT. It yields the protein CSVDRGGTEAFF.

The table lists this clonotype with a few counts. The chain couples TRBV3-1 to TRBJ2-2; D is unresolved. The length of the CDR3 is 13 residues. Germline CDR1 and CDR2: LGHDT and YNNKEL (reference sequence). With 7 bases removed from V and 7 bases from J, the gap between germline ends came to 13 bases. The CDR3 DNA follows: TGTGCCAGCACCATGGGTGGGCACGGGGAGCTGTTTTTT. It codes for CASTMGGHGELFF.

Only a few counts were recorded for this clonotype. The gene calls are TRBV20-1 and TRBJ2-1, with 7 bases fitting TRBD1. Germline CDR1 and CDR2: DFQATT and SNEGSKA (reference sequence). Losses at the gene ends were 0 bases for V and 7 bases for J; bases not matched to a gene: 12. The CDR3 runs 16 residues. The CDR3 protein is CSARDPSGQVGNEQFF. In DNA form, the CDR3 reads TGCAGTGCTAGAGATCCTTCCGGACAGGTTGGTAATGAGCAGTTCTTC.

The chain carries TRBV6-2 or TRBV6-3 and TRBJ2-7, with 16 bases that match TRBD2. Germline values: CDR1 MNHEY, CDR2 SVGEGT. The CDR3 extends over 17 amino acids. V was pared by 7 bases and J by 6 bases, with 12 bases of the junction left unmatched. Here the CDR3 reads CASIKAGLAGGPSEQYF. CDR3 nucleotide sequence: TGTGCCAGCATAAAGGCGGGACTAGCGGGAGGGCCCAGCGAGCAGTACTTC.

The chain joins TRBV2 to TRBJ1-4; 8 bases match TRBD1. The ends lost 6 bases at V and 6 bases at J; junction bases unmatched: 9. CDR3 length: 15 residues. Looked up from germline, CDR1 is SNHLY and CDR2 is FYNNEI. The CDR3: CASRAAQGVDEKLFF. CDR3 nucleotide sequence: TGTGCCAGCAGGGCGGCACAGGGGGTCGATGAAAAACTGTTTTTT.

This chain uses TRBV4-1 with TRBJ2-5; D tentatively reads TRBD1 or TRBD2 (6 bases each). Trimming took off 5 bases at V and 5 bases at J, with 18 bases between the two ends. The CDR3 loop spans 15 amino acids. CDR1 is MGHRA and CDR2 is YSYEKL in the germline V gene. CDR3 residues: CASSSKRGDFETQYF. In nucleotides, the CDR3 is TGCGCCAGCAGCTCAAAGAGGGGGGACTTTGAGACCCAGTACTTC.

The chain carries TRBV10-3 and TRBJ1-2, with 8 bases matching TRBD1. V lost 10 bases and J lost 5; bases outside the gene matches: 9. This CDR3 comprises 13 residues. Germline V gene sequence: CDR1 ENHRY, CDR2 SYGVKD. CDR3 coding DNA: TGTGCCACCGTGACAGGGGTAGGGTATGGCTACACCTTC. Encoded protein: CATVTGVGYGYTF.

The sample holds a few counts of this clonotype. This chain uses TRBV11-1 with TRBJ2-7, with unresolved D. V was trimmed by 6 bases and J by 0 bases, leaving 9 bases between them. In germline, CDR1 is SGHAT, CDR2 FQDESV (reference sequence). CDR3 length equals 13 residues. Written as DNA, the CDR3 is TGTGCCAGCAGGTTTGAGATCTCCTACGAGCAGTACTTC. Protein product: CASRFEISYEQYF.

The chain is built from TRBV20-1 and TRBJ2-1, with TRBD1 identical over 11 bases. With 6 bases clipped from V and 6 bases from J, the junction kept 10 bases outside the gene matches. This CDR3 spans 15 amino acids. Per the germline V gene, CDR1 is DFQATT and CDR2 is SNEGSKA (reference sequence). The CDR3 protein is CSACTGTGGSNEQFF. The CDR3 DNA reads as TGCAGTGCCTGTACCGGGACAGGGGGATCCAATGAGCAGTTCTTC.

This clonotype occurred a few times. This chain uses TRBV12-3 or TRBV12-4 with TRBJ2-5; weak D call: TRBD1 (6 bases). The CDR3 is made up of 15 amino acids. Trimming left V 3 bases short and J 0 bases short, with 11 bases between. The CDR3 spells CASSLWQGYQETQYF. The CDR3 DNA sequence: TGTGCCAGCAGTTTGTGGCAGGGGTACCAAGAGACCCAGTACTTC.

This clonotype was counted between two and nine times. CDR3 in DNA: TGTGCCAGCAGCATCCGGGCTCTGCAAGAGACCCAGTACTTC. Translating gives CASSIRALQETQYF. This chain uses TRBV5-6 with TRBJ2-5; no definite D call. CDR3 length equals 14 residues. V gave up 4 bases and J gave up 2 bases, with 12 bases separating them. The germline gives CDR1 SGHDT, CDR2 YYEEEE.

The chain is built from TRBV12-3 or TRBV12-4 and TRBJ2-7, with D uncertain. Trimming left V 3 bases short and J 2 bases short, with 11 bases between. The CDR3 totals 14 residues. The CDR3 coding sequence is TGTGCCAGCAGTTTTCGGCCAGAGACCTACGAGCAGTACGTC. This translates into CASSFRPETYEQYV.

J is TRBJ2-1 and V is TRBV7-9; TRBD2 aligns across 13 bases. The CDR3 is 15 residues long. J was trimmed by 8 bases and V by 4 bases; bases with no gene match: 5. CDR1 is SEHNR and CDR2 is FQNEAQ in the germline V gene (reference sequence). The CDR3 DNA follows: TGTGCCAGCAGCTCGACTAGCGGGGGGAGGGATGAGCAGTTCTTC. Translated: CASSSTSGGRDEQFF.

The gene calls are TRBV15 and TRBJ1-3; possibly TRBD1 for D (5 bases). V shed 0 bases and J shed 6 bases, with 15 bases lying between them. Germline values: CDR1 LNHNV, CDR2 YYDKDF (reference sequence). CDR3 length equals 16 residues. Written as DNA, the CDR3 is TGTGCCACCAGCAGAGATCTCGGGGGAATAGAAAACACCATATATTTT. Translating it yields CATSRDLGGIENTIYF.

This clonotype was counted many times. The rearrangement links TRBV12-3 or TRBV12-4 to TRBJ1-6, with D tentatively TRBD1 (5 bases). This CDR3 is built from 14 residues. With 2 bases removed from V and 9 bases from J, the gap between germline ends came to 11 bases. CDR3 loop: CASSLRQGPSPLHF. CDR3 coding DNA: TGTGCCAGCAGTTTACGTCAGGGACCTTCACCCCTCCACTTT.

V usage is TRBV20-1 and J usage is TRBJ2-5, with D perhaps matching TRBD2 (6 bases). V lost 0 bases to trimming and J lost 7 bases, with 15 bases between them. Germline V gives CDR1 DFQATT, CDR2 SNEGSKA (reference sequence). This CDR3 is built from 14 residues. This CDR3 reads CSAREPGTGWTQYF. The CDR3 bases are TGCAGTGCTAGAGAACCCGGGACTGGGTGGACCCAGTACTTC.

This clonotype has more than one count but fewer than ten. The J gene is TRBJ2-3, the V gene TRBV27; perhaps TRBD1 as D (5 bases). This CDR3 is built from 13 residues. Germline CDR1 and CDR2: MNHEY and SMNVEV (reference sequence). V was clipped by 5 bases and J by 10 bases, with 16 bases between them. In DNA, the CDR3 is TGTGCCAGCAGTACTAAGGGGCGCAATGCGCAGTATTTT. As protein: CASSTKGRNAQYF.

Here the CDR3 reads CSVQDYEQFF. Here the CDR3 DNA reads TGCAGCGTACAAGACTATGAGCAGTTCTTC. The V gene is TRBV29-1, the J gene TRBJ2-1; D not certain. This CDR3 contains 10 residues. CDR1 SQVTM and CDR2 ANQGSEA come from the germline V gene. Trimming shortened V by 6 bases and J by 8 bases, and 8 bases separated the two germline ends.

This clonotype has ten or more counts. The rearrangement joins TRBV9 to TRBJ2-3, with D uncertain. From germline, CDR1 is SGDLS and CDR2 YYNGEE. Trimming cost V 4 bases and J 6 bases, with 15 bases left between them. CDR3 length: 14 amino acids. The CDR3 is CASSPLQLDDTQYF. The CDR3 coding sequence is TGTGCCAGCAGCCCTCTTCAGTTAGACGATACGCAGTATTTT.